Following are 5 T cell receptor beta chains from one sample sequenced in a study of identical twins. Each CDR3 protein gets one entry after TCRdb re-called the 5' RACE reads with MiXCR. The profile shows more than 600,000 distinct CDR3 sequences, about 20% of them singletons. This sample was also put to use in a study of T cells expressing NK-cell markers.

Material: PBMCs. The receptors were gathered from a woman aged 18-35 years in good health.

V and J are TRBV6-1 and TRBJ1-4, with D unresolved. The CDR3 has 13 amino acids. Germline CDR1 and CDR2: MNHNS and SASEGT. Trimming removed 6 bases from V and 8 bases from J, with 13 bases in between. CDR3 nucleotide sequence: TGTGCCAGCAGCCAGGCCGGGAGGGAAAAACTGTTTTTT. It is translated as CASSQAGREKLFF.

The J gene is TRBJ2-5, the V gene TRBV12-3 or TRBV12-4, with D tentatively TRBD2 (6 bases). This CDR3 region has 15 residues. V gave up 8 bases and J gave up 2 bases, with 18 bases separating them. This chain's CDR3 is CASFSGAGKQETQYF. The CDR3 DNA is TGTGCCAGCTTTTCTGGGGCGGGAAAACAAGAGACCCAGTACTTC.

This rearrangement joins TRBV6-2 or TRBV6-3 to TRBJ2-7, with 8 bases that match TRBD2. The CDR3 loop spans 17 amino acids. Germline lookup yields CDR1 MNHEY and CDR2 SVGEGT. Germline trimming cut 2 bases from V and 4 bases from J; bases unmatched to any gene: 13. Written as DNA, the CDR3 is TGTGCCAGCAGTTACCGGCGGGAGGCCGCAGTGGGATACGAGCAGTACTTC. This translates into CASSYRREAAVGYEQYF.

The J gene is TRBJ2-5, the V gene TRBV18; D perhaps matches TRBD2 (6 bases). The CDR3 spans 13 residues. CDR1 and CDR2 (germline): KGHSH, LQKENI. Trimming removed 5 bases from V and 5 bases from J, with 12 bases in between. CDR3 sequence: CASSAGGRETQYF. In nucleotides, the CDR3 is TGTGCCAGCTCAGCCGGGGGACGGGAGACCCAGTACTTC.

This clonotype has just a few counts. The chain employs TRBV6-1 and TRBJ2-1; 11 nucleotides agree with TRBD2. The germline gives CDR1 MNHNS, CDR2 SASEGT. V shed 5 bases and J 4 bases; nucleotides not matched to a gene: 7. CDR3 length: 16 amino acids. The CDR3 coding sequence is TGTGCCAGCAGTAAGATAGCGGGAGGGCTTTACAATGAGCAGTTCTTC. Its protein is CASSKIAGGLYNEQFF.